What follows are 21 T cell receptor beta chains derived from one specimen sequenced in a study of shared clonotypes between healthy human individuals. Assay: immunoSEQ multiplex PCR; the TCRdb copy retains only in-frame clones and omits some. The sample shows 450,000 to 600,000 clones, 75% to 85% of them seen only once. The sequencing sample was made of PBMCs. All receptors come from a woman between 40 and 55 years old in good health. Some clones in this sample may be carry-over from other donors' samples.

The chain links TRBV5-1 to TRBJ1-2; 7 bases are shared with TRBD1. Unmatched junction bases numbered 14, after V lost 4 bases and J lost 8 bases. CDR3 length equals 15 residues. Germline-derived CDR1 and CDR2 are SGHRS and YFSETQ. The CDR3, as DNA: TGCGCCAGCAGCGAAACCGGGACAGATATTCGGGGCTACACCTTC. Translated: CASSETGTDIRGYTF.

This clone showed up just a few times. The chain joins TRBV19 to TRBJ1-1; D is unresolved. With 5 bases removed from V and 10 bases from J, the gap between germline ends came to 26 bases. This CDR3 spans 16 amino acids. Germline CDR1 reads LNHDA; CDR2 reads SQIVND (reference sequence). CDR3 sequence (DNA): TGTGCCAGTAGTCCCGGGGAGGATAGGACCCCACGGGGAGCTTTCTTT. Translated, it gives CASSPGEDRTPRGAFF. The full variable domain, completed using reference TRBV19 and TRBJ1-1, is DGGITQSPKYLFRKEGQNVTLSCEQNLNHDAMYWYRQDPGQGLRLIYYSQIVNDFQKGDIAEGYSVSREKKESFPLTVTSAQKNPTAFYLCASSPGEDRTPRGAFFGQGTRLTVV.

Comment on this clone: Other DNA sequences of this sample code for an identical CDR3. The chain employs TRBV7-9 and TRBJ2-7; D ambiguous. Germline lookup yields CDR1 SEHNR and CDR2 FQNEAQ (reference sequence). V lost 3 bases, J lost 5 bases, and 5 bases lay in between. The length of the CDR3 is 11 residues. CDR3 DNA sequence: TGTGCCAGCAGCTTCGGCCACGAGCAGTACTTC. Residues: CASSFGHEQYF.

The chain combines TRBV11-2 with TRBJ2-3; D is undetermined. Germline V gene sequence: CDR1 SGHAT, CDR2 FQNNGV. V was pared by 5 bases and J by 1 base, with 13 bases between. The CDR3 has 15 residues. CDR3 sequence (DNA): TGTGCCAGCAGCGGAGCCAACTCTGGCACAGATACGCAGTATTTT. It specifies CASSGANSGTDTQYF.

The chain recombines TRBV7-8 with TRBJ1-1; no clear D. The CDR3 sequence is 14 residues long. CDR1 is SGHVS and CDR2 is FQNEAQ in the germline V gene. V was clipped by 2 bases and J by 8 bases, with 15 bases between them. CDR3: CASSLSPSPTEAFF. The CDR3 nucleotides read TGTGCCAGCAGCTTATCCCCTTCCCCTACCGAAGCTTTCTTT. The complete variable domain, with remaining parts taken from reference TRBV7-8 and TRBJ1-1, reads GAGVSQSPRYKVAKRGQDVALRCDPISGHVSLFWYQQALGQGPEFLTYFQNEAQLDKSGLPSDRFFAERPEGSVSTLKIQRTQQEDSAVYLCASSLSPSPTEAFFGQGTRLTVV.

This clone was counted once. A far larger clone is just one base off, so this is likely a read error. The sample carries other DNA sequences with the same CDR3. The gene calls are TRBV28 and TRBJ2-2, with D tentatively TRBD2 (5 bases). Per germline, CDR1 MDHEN and CDR2 SYDVKM. V lost 1 base and J 6 bases, leaving 12 bases between the germline ends. The CDR3 is made up of 15 amino acids. The CDR3 DNA sequence: TGTGCCAGCAGTTTATCGGTGGGAGCTCCCGGGGAGCTGTTTTTT. It is translated as CASSLSVGAPGELFF.

The V call is TRBV10-3, the J call TRBJ2-1; D is possibly TRBD1 (6 bases). V was pared by 0 bases and J by 0 bases, with 9 bases between. Per germline, CDR1 ENHRY and CDR2 SYGVKD. There are 16 residues in the CDR3. The CDR3 reads CAISESPDSSYNEQFF. In nucleotides, the CDR3 is TGTGCCATCAGTGAGTCGCCGGACAGCTCCTACAATGAGCAGTTCTTC.

The J gene is TRBJ2-1, the V gene TRBV10-3; D unclear. V was trimmed by 7 bases and J by 2 bases, leaving 9 bases between them. The germline V gene encodes CDR1 ENHRY and CDR2 SYGVKD. The CDR3 consists of 13 residues. CDR3 amino acids: CAITLDPYNEQFF. The CDR3 DNA is TGTGCCATCACCCTAGATCCCTACAATGAGCAGTTCTTC.

Regarding this clone: A far bigger clonotype differs at one base, so this is likely a read error. V usage is TRBV28 and J usage is TRBJ1-1, with no clear D. CDR1 and CDR2 from the germline V gene are MDHEN and SYDVKM. The CDR3 loop spans 12 amino acids. V lost 7 bases and J lost 4, with 10 bases in between. CDR3 sequence: CASTTRGTEAFF. The CDR3 DNA is TGTGCCAGCACCACCCGCGGCACTGAAGCTTTCTTT.

The V gene is TRBV5-1, the J gene TRBJ2-7, with 7 nucleotides matching TRBD2. This CDR3 has 15 amino acids. V trimming: 2 bases; J trimming: 1 base; junction bases outside the gene matches: 6. Germline CDR1 SGHRS, CDR2 YFSETQ. In DNA, the CDR3 is TGCGCCAGCAGCTTCGGGGGGAGGGATTCCTACGAGCAGTACTTC. Protein sequence: CASSFGGRDSYEQYF.

This chain joins TRBV5-6 and TRBJ1-5; possibly TRBD1 for D (6 bases). Trimming shortened V by 4 bases and J by 4 bases, and 12 bases separated the two germline ends. Germline CDR1 and CDR2: SGHDT and YYEEEE. There are 14 residues in the CDR3. The CDR3 DNA sequence: TGTGCCAGCAGCCGCACAGGGTGGAATCAGCCCCAGCATTTT. This sequence encodes CASSRTGWNQPQHF.

The CDR3 protein is CASSQVGREAEQFF. The CDR3 DNA follows: TGCGCCAGCAGCCAAGTCGGGAGAGAGGCTGAGCAGTTCTTC. This chain links TRBV4-3 with TRBJ2-1, with D possibly TRBD2 on 6 matching bases. The length of the CDR3 is 14 residues. The germline V and J ends were trimmed by 1 base and 9 bases, with 13 bases remaining between them. Germline V lookup: CDR1 LGHNA, CDR2 YSLEER.

The rearrangement joins TRBV10-1 to TRBJ2-3; no clear D gene. Germline V CDR1 and CDR2: WNHNN, SYGVQD (reference sequence). The CDR3 is 14 residues long. With 0 bases removed from V and 6 bases from J, the gap between germline ends came to 10 bases. The CDR3 region is CASSESTGLDTQYF. The DNA for the CDR3 is TGCGCCAGCAGTGAGTCGACCGGGCTGGATACGCAGTATTTT.

This clone was counted only a few times. This chain uses TRBV5-1 with TRBJ2-2; 7 bases align to TRBD2. This CDR3 has 17 amino acids. V shed 1 base and J 1 base; nucleotides not matched to a gene: 7. Germline CDR1 and CDR2: SGHRS and YFSETQ. The CDR3 loop reads CASSLRPSGQNTGELFF. The DNA of the CDR3 is TGCGCCAGCAGCTTGCGCCCTAGCGGTCAGAACACCGGGGAGCTGTTTTTT.

This chain connects TRBV2 to TRBJ1-5; D gene uncertain. Per germline, CDR1 SNHLY and CDR2 FYNNEI. With 7 bases removed from V and 6 bases from J, the gap between germline ends came to 13 bases. CDR3 length equals 13 residues. The CDR3 is CASIKRFRQPQHF. The CDR3 region has the DNA TGTGCCAGCATCAAGAGGTTCCGTCAGCCCCAGCATTTT.

In this sample, this clone turned up a few times. V usage is TRBV6-6 and J usage is TRBJ1-5; D ambiguous. Per germline, CDR1 MNHNY and CDR2 SVGAGI (reference sequence). V was pared by 6 bases and J by 0 bases, with 9 bases between. This CDR3 spans 14 amino acids. CDR3 sequence (DNA): TGTGCCAGCAGAGGGCAGCATAGCAATCAGCCCCAGCATTTT. Translation: CASRGQHSNQPQHF.

This chain connects TRBV6-5 to TRBJ2-5; tentative D call: TRBD2 (6 bases). Trimming removed 2 bases at V and 5 bases at J, with 15 bases between. Looked up from germline, CDR1 is MNHEY and CDR2 is SVGAGI. The CDR3 runs to 15 residues. In nucleotides, the CDR3 is TGTGCCAGCAGTTACCGGGGAGGCCCCGGGGAGACCCAGTACTTC. It encodes CASSYRGGPGETQYF.

Comments on this clone: The sample contains more than one DNA sequence encoding this CDR3. The V gene is TRBV14, the J gene TRBJ2-2; 9 bases are shared with TRBD2. The trim removed 4 bases at V and 0 bases at J, leaving 3 bases unmatched. Germline V gene data show CDR1 as SGHDN and CDR2 as FVKESK. The CDR3 runs 16 residues. The DNA of the CDR3 is TGTGCCAGCAGCCTGGCGGGAGGGACGAACACCGGGGAGCTGTTTTTT. Amino acids: CASSLAGGTNTGELFF.

The V and J genes are TRBV28 and TRBJ1-4; no clear D. The ends were cut back, 6 bases at V and 7 bases at J, with 9 bases in the middle. CDR1 and CDR2 from the germline V gene are MDHEN and SYDVKM. The CDR3 is 12 amino acids. The CDR3 bases are TGTGCCAGCAGGAGGCCTAGTGAAAAACTGTTTTTT. This sequence encodes CASRRPSEKLFF.

This clone has only a few counts. The chain links TRBV28 to TRBJ2-1; 7 nucleotides agree with TRBD1. The CDR3 runs 15 residues. J was trimmed by 1 base and V by 6 bases; bases with no gene match: 6. CDR1 is MDHEN and CDR2 is SYDVKM in the germline V gene. CDR3 residues: CASRPRQGSYNEQFF. The DNA of the CDR3 is TGTGCCAGCAGACCAAGACAGGGATCCTACAATGAGCAGTTCTTC.

The genes are TRBV28 and TRBJ2-5; 7 bases line up with TRBD1. The V gene's germline CDR1 is MDHEN and CDR2 SYDVKM. This CDR3 comprises 13 residues. The ends lost 7 bases at V and 5 bases at J; junction bases unmatched: 7. The DNA for the CDR3 is TGTGCCAGCACAACAGGGGATAGGGAGACCCAGTACTTC. Its translation: CASTTGDRETQYF.